This paragraph reports one T cell receptor beta chain. The data derive from a study of cytomegalovirus exposure and HLA in healthy donors. This CDR3 spans 15 amino acids. Per the germline V gene, CDR1 is SGHRS and CDR2 is YFSETQ. Germline trimming cut 4 bases from V and 2 bases from J; bases unmatched to any gene: 8. Researchers ran the PCR with 60 Vbeta and 13 Jbeta primers. Repertoires were generated with immunoSEQ multiplex PCR, while TCRdb's copy carries only in-frame clones and drops some. The sample has under 250,000 clones, around 77% seen once. This chain connects TRBV5-1 to TRBJ2-7, with 8 bases identical to TRBD1. Sample: PBMCs. This TCR came from a man between 25 and 39 years old in good health and CMV-seronegative. As DNA, the CDR3 is TGCGCCAGCAGCGGAACCGGGACAGGAGCCTACGAGCAGTACTTC. Protein product: CASSGTGTGAYEQYF. The full variable domain, its missing parts supplied by reference TRBV5-1 and TRBJ2-7, is KAGVTQTPRYLIKTRGQQVTLSCSPISGHRSVSWYQQTPGQGLQFLFEYFSETQRNKGNFPGRFSGRQFSNSRSEMNVSTLELGDSALYLCASSGTGTGAYEQYFGPGTRLTVT.